A single sample is the source of the 5 T cell receptor beta chains below, sequenced in a study of shared clonotypes between healthy human individuals. Generated by immunoSEQ multiplex PCR, the TCRdb table keeps only in-frame clones and is missing some. This sample has some 700,000 clones; less than 95% occur once, and the top ten carry roughly 36%. The sequenced sample was memory CD8+ T cells from PBMCs. The subset was: CD45RO+ cells pooled with CCR7-negative TemRA cells. Every receptor here comes from a man younger than 35 in good health. Some clones in this sample may be carry-over from other donors' samples.

The chain is built from TRBV28 and TRBJ2-1; D gene uncertain. From germline, CDR1 is MDHEN and CDR2 SYDVKM. CDR3 length: 13 amino acids. The V and J ends lost 0 bases and 7 bases respectively, with 7 bases between them. CDR3 amino acids: CASSLWSRNEQFF. The CDR3 DNA follows: TGTGCCAGCAGTTTATGGTCTAGAAATGAGCAGTTCTTC.

The chain joins TRBV29-1 to TRBJ2-2; tentatively, D is TRBD1 or TRBD2 (5 bases each). V lost 4 bases and J 10 bases, leaving 13 bases between the germline ends. Germline values: CDR1 SQVTM, CDR2 ANQGSEA. The CDR3 has 12 amino acids. CDR3 sequence: CSVALGRPELFF. CDR3 in DNA: TGCAGCGTTGCCCTGGGACGGCCGGAGCTGTTTTTT.

The rearrangement uses TRBV9 and TRBJ2-1, with 8 bases aligning to TRBD2. V shed 0 bases, J shed 5 bases, and the junction held 4 bases outside the gene matches. This CDR3 is 15 amino acids long. Germline loops: CDR1 SGDLS, CDR2 YYNGEE. The CDR3 DNA is TGTGCCAGCAGCGTAGCCAGCGGGAGTAACAATGAGCAGTTCTTC. This translates into CASSVASGSNNEQFF.

This chain joins TRBV11-2 and TRBJ2-1; TRBD2 might be the D (6 bases). Trimming took 2 bases from V and 15 from J, leaving 14 bases between them. The CDR3 is 12 residues long. Germline CDR1 and CDR2: SGHAT and FQNNGV. CDR3 in DNA: TGTGCCAGCAGCTTATTGCGGGAAGCGGGGTTCTTC. Protein product: CASSLLREAGFF. Full variable domain (outside the CDR3, taken from reference TRBV11-2 and TRBJ2-1): EAGVAQSPRYKIIEKRQSVAFWCNPISGHATLYWYQQILGQGPKLLIQFQNNGVVDDSQLPKDRFSAERLKGVDSTLKIQPAKLEDSAVYLCASSLLREAGFFGPGTRLTVL.

The chain is built from TRBV29-1 and TRBJ1-2, with TRBD1 matching over 9 bases. This CDR3 comprises 13 residues. The V gene end was trimmed by 4 bases and the J gene end by 2 bases; junction bases not matched to a gene: 2. The V gene's germline CDR1 is SQVTM and CDR2 ANQGSEA. CDR3 protein: CSVGTGENYGYTF. The CDR3 DNA reads as TGCAGCGTTGGGACAGGGGAAAACTATGGCTACACCTTC.